Below are 30 T cell receptor beta chains sequenced from a single sample in a study of blood T cells in healthy people across ages (dated by TCRdb to 2015 to 2017). Receptor libraries were prepared by 5' RACE. The instrument was an Illumina HiSeq 2500. A second PCR of roughly 7 to 11 cycles was performed with a sample-barcoded 5' primer and a J-beta primer mix. TCRdb took the public reads, trimmed them with fastp at Q25, ran MiXCR for clone calling and kept in-frame beta chains. Rows matching on CDR3 protein sequence are summarized as one entry with the most common DNA and genes. The sample table contains over 1.5 million distinct CDR3 sequences; only one count was recorded for around 48% of them. The top ten clones comprise less than 2.5% of the sample. Sequencing was carried out using blood. Receptor source: a middle-aged woman in good health.

The chain combines TRBV28 with TRBJ2-3; 9 positions match TRBD2. The ends lost 4 bases at V and 6 bases at J; junction bases unmatched: 11. The CDR3 is made up of 16 amino acids. The germline V gene encodes CDR1 MDHEN and CDR2 SYDVKM. The CDR3 DNA follows: TGTGCCAGCAGTTCCCCCACGGCGGGGGGGCGTGATACGCAGTATTTT. It codes for CASSSPTAGGRDTQYF.

V is TRBV7-9 and J is TRBJ2-3; D not certain. CDR3 length: 15 residues. V lost 5 bases and J 1 base, leaving 13 bases between the germline ends. Germline V CDR1 and CDR2: SEHNR, FQNEAQ (reference sequence). The CDR3 loop is CASSRFDGGTDTQYF. CDR3 nucleotides: TGTGCCAGCAGCCGATTCGATGGAGGCACAGATACGCAGTATTTT.

This chain uses TRBV4-1 with TRBJ2-7; no clear D gene. This CDR3 comprises 13 residues. From germline, CDR1 is MGHRA and CDR2 YSYEKL. Trimming pared 1 base from V and 6 bases from J, leaving 10 bases between. The DNA of the CDR3 is TGCGCCAGCAGCCAAGTGGAGAATACCGAGCAGTACTTC. Its protein product is CASSQVENTEQYF.

The V and J genes are TRBV28 and TRBJ1-2, with a possible D match to TRBD1 (5 bases). There are 12 residues in the CDR3. Trimming cost V 10 bases and J 4 bases, with 13 bases left between them. CDR1 is MDHEN, CDR2 SYDVKM, per germline. The CDR3 reads CATGGVLYGYTF. CDR3 DNA sequence: TGTGCCACCGGGGGAGTTCTCTATGGCTACACCTTC.

This chain links TRBV12-3 or TRBV12-4 with TRBJ2-1; no definite D call. CDR3 length: 15 residues. The V end lost 3 bases, the J end lost 5 bases, and 14 bases lay between the germline ends. CDR3 bases: TGTGCCAGCAGTTTGGGCAGCCTAGACCACAATGAGCAGTTCTTC. Translated, it gives CASSLGSLDHNEQFF.

This clonotype was picked up a small number of times. The chain combines TRBV24-1 with TRBJ2-1, with a tentative D call TRBD1 (6 bases). This CDR3 contains 13 residues. V gave up 9 bases and J gave up 7 bases, with 15 bases separating them. Per germline, CDR1 KGHDR and CDR2 SFDVKD. The CDR3 region is CATAVSQGNEQFF. DNA for the CDR3: TGTGCCACCGCCGTTTCTCAGGGGAATGAGCAGTTCTTC.

The chain links TRBV20-1 to TRBJ2-3; tentatively, D is TRBD2 (6 bases). The CDR3 totals 17 residues. With 1 base removed from V and 2 bases from J, the gap between germline ends came to 19 bases. Germline V gives CDR1 DFQATT, CDR2 SNEGSKA (reference sequence). This CDR3 is CSARGGLARDFTDTQYF. The CDR3 DNA sequence: TGCAGTGCTAGAGGGGGTCTAGCGCGAGACTTCACAGATACGCAGTATTTT.

The gene calls are TRBV6-2 or TRBV6-3 and TRBJ2-5; 10 bases line up with TRBD1. Looked up from germline, CDR1 is MNHEY and CDR2 is SVGEGT. The CDR3 is made up of 14 amino acids. The V and J ends lost 2 bases and 7 bases, in that order; junction bases with no gene match: 4. Written as DNA, the CDR3 is TGTGCCAGCAGTTACCCCGGACAGGGGGGGACCCAGTACTTC. Translation: CASSYPGQGGTQYF.

V gene TRBV20-1 combines with J gene TRBJ2-3; perhaps TRBD2 as D (5 bases). V lost 3 bases, J lost 8 bases, and 12 bases lay in between. Germline V gene data show CDR1 as DFQATT and CDR2 as SNEGSKA (reference sequence). The CDR3 contains 12 residues. This chain's CDR3 is CSASVPEGTQYF. The CDR3 nucleotides are TGCAGTGCTAGTGTCCCTGAGGGTACGCAGTATTTT.

This clonotype was counted between two and nine times. The chain couples TRBV29-1 to TRBJ2-1; tentatively, D is TRBD1 (7 bases). This CDR3 spans 13 amino acids. V dropped 3 bases and J dropped 5 bases, with 11 bases sitting between them. The germline CDR1 and CDR2 sequences are SQVTM and ANQGSEA. The CDR3 is CSVEAGGHNEQFF. The DNA for the CDR3 is TGCAGCGTTGAGGCAGGGGGGCACAATGAGCAGTTCTTC.

The table lists this clonotype with many counts. This chain links TRBV9 with TRBJ2-5, with D unresolved. The germline gives CDR1 SGDLS, CDR2 YYNGEE. Trimming took 1 base from V and 1 from J, leaving 11 bases between them. CDR3 length: 15 amino acids. DNA of the CDR3: TGTGCCAGCAGCGTATCTCCCAACTTCCAAGAGACCCAGTACTTC. Encoded protein: CASSVSPNFQETQYF. Using reference TRBV9 and TRBJ2-5 for the parts outside the CDR3, the full variable domain is DSGVTQTPKHLITATGQRVTLRCSPRSGDLSVYWYQQSLDQGLQFLIQYYNGEERAKGNILERFSAQQFPDLHSELNLSSLELGDSALYFCASSVSPNFQETQYFGPGTRLLVL.

A few counts support this clonotype. V is TRBV7-2 and J is TRBJ2-3, with 7 bases aligning to TRBD2. Unmatched junction bases numbered 11, after V lost 3 bases and J lost 5 bases. The V gene's germline CDR1 is SGHTA and CDR2 FQGNSA. The CDR3 covers 16 residues. The CDR3: CASSFRLATFGDTQYF. The CDR3 nucleotides read TGTGCCAGCAGCTTCAGACTAGCAACCTTTGGAGATACGCAGTATTTT.

This clonotype was recorded a few times. The chain links TRBV12-3 or TRBV12-4 to TRBJ1-2, with TRBD1 matching over 12 bases. The junction had 3 bases not matched to a gene; V was cut back by 5 bases and J by 8 bases. The length of the CDR3 is 13 residues. The CDR3 loop is CASSRDRGQGYTF. In DNA, the CDR3 is TGTGCCAGCAGTCGGGACAGGGGGCAGGGCTACACCTTC.

The chain's CDR3 is CSVETYGQGNTGELFF. The DNA of the CDR3 is TGCAGCGTTGAAACGTACGGGCAAGGGAACACCGGGGAGCTGTTTTTT. J is TRBJ2-2 and V is TRBV29-1; unclear D gene. The V end lost 2 bases, the J end lost 1 base, and 14 bases lay between the germline ends. The CDR3 runs to 16 residues. Germline V gene data show CDR1 as SQVTM and CDR2 as ANQGSEA.

This sequence joins TRBV12-3 or TRBV12-4 and TRBJ2-4, with D tentatively TRBD2 (6 bases). This CDR3 has 12 amino acids. V lost 6 bases to trimming and J lost 3 bases, with 6 bases between them. CDR3 region: CASSGGKNIQYF. In DNA, the CDR3 is TGTGCCAGCAGCGGGGGCAAAAACATTCAGTACTTC.

This clonotype was seen just once. This chain connects TRBV27 to TRBJ2-5, with no clear D. Germline CDR1 MNHEY, CDR2 SMNVEV (reference sequence). CDR3 size: 14 residues. V lost 7 bases, J lost 0 bases, and 12 bases lay in between. This CDR3 reads CASKKTSYQETQYF. The CDR3 coding sequence is TGTGCCAGCAAAAAGACAAGCTACCAAGAGACCCAGTACTTC.

The chain recombines TRBV6-4 with TRBJ2-1, with D possibly matching TRBD2 (5 bases). This CDR3 spans 15 amino acids. Trimming shortened V by 6 bases and J by 6 bases, and 18 bases separated the two germline ends. Per the germline V gene, CDR1 is MRHNA and CDR2 is SNTAGT. CDR3 DNA: TGTGCCAGCAGCCCCACAGCGGAGGTGGGCAATGAGCAGTTCTTC. The encoded protein is CASSPTAEVGNEQFF.

The rearrangement uses TRBV5-6 and TRBJ2-5, with 9 bases lining up with TRBD1. The germline V gene has CDR1 SGHDT and CDR2 YYEEEE. The V segment lost 4 bases and the J segment 4 bases; nucleotides outside the gene matches: 11. The CDR3 covers 16 residues. The CDR3 DNA sequence: TGTGCCAGCAGCCTACAGGGGGCTGGAAGGGGAGAGACCCAGTACTTC. It encodes CASSLQGAGRGETQYF. The variable domain in full, completed from reference TRBV5-6 and TRBJ2-5, reads DAGVTQSPTHLIKTRGQQVTLRCSPKSGHDTVSWYQQALGQGPQFIFQYYEEEERQRGNFPDRFSGHQFPNYSSELNVNALLLGDSALYLCASSLQGAGRGETQYFGPGTRLLVL.

This CDR3 reads CASTPAGGNIQYF. As DNA, the CDR3 is TGTGCCAGCACCCCGGCCGGGGGAAACATTCAGTACTTC. The chain employs TRBV25-1 and TRBJ2-7, with D perhaps TRBD2 (6 bases). The DNA matches TRBJ2-4 better at its end, which makes the J call doubtful. CDR3 size: 13 residues. CDR1 is MGHDK, CDR2 SYGVNS, per germline.

This chain connects TRBV7-2 to TRBJ2-5; unclear D gene. The CDR3 is 16 residues long. V lost 1 base and J 2 bases, leaving 14 bases between the germline ends. Germline CDR1 and CDR2: SGHTA and FQGNSA. The CDR3 bases are TGTGCCAGCAGCTTAGGGGCAGTTACCCCTCAAGAGACCCAGTACTTC. It encodes CASSLGAVTPQETQYF.

Only a few counts were recorded for this clonotype. This rearrangement joins TRBV4-3 to TRBJ2-1; 7 bases are a match to TRBD1. CDR1 LGHNA and CDR2 YSLEER come from the germline V gene. V was clipped by 6 bases and J by 3 bases; unmatched bases: 8. This CDR3 has 15 residues. CDR3 sequence: CASRFFRDSYNEQFF. CDR3 coding DNA: TGCGCCAGCAGATTCTTCCGGGACAGCTACAATGAGCAGTTCTTC.

J is TRBJ2-1 and V is TRBV5-1; perhaps TRBD2 as D (6 bases). The germline V and J ends were trimmed by 5 bases and 2 bases, with 11 bases remaining between them. This CDR3 comprises 14 residues. The germline CDR1 and CDR2 sequences are SGHRS and YFSETQ. DNA for the CDR3: TGCGCCAGCAGTTGGGGGGAGACCTACAATGAGCAGTTCTTC. Protein: CASSWGETYNEQFF.

The V and J genes are TRBV28 and TRBJ2-4; possible D gene TRBD2, 5 bases. This CDR3 has 16 amino acids. Germline loops: CDR1 MDHEN, CDR2 SYDVKM. V lost 1 base to trimming and J lost 0 bases, with 10 bases between them. CDR3 amino acids: CASSLYSGLAKNIQYF. DNA for the CDR3: TGTGCCAGCAGTTTATATTCAGGACTAGCCAAAAACATTCAGTACTTC.

The J gene is TRBJ1-1, the V gene TRBV27, with D possibly TRBD1 on 6 matching bases. The CDR3 covers 15 residues. Germline values: CDR1 MNHEY, CDR2 SMNVEV (reference sequence). Trimming removed 5 bases from V and 1 base from J, with 14 bases in between. The CDR3 nucleotides are TGTGCCAGCAGTCCAACAGGGAGGGAGAACACTGAAGCTTTCTTT. It codes for CASSPTGRENTEAFF.

This clonotype was observed a single time. This sequence joins TRBV10-3 and TRBJ1-5; 9 nucleotides line up with TRBD1. This CDR3 region has 14 residues. CDR1 is ENHRY, CDR2 SYGVKD, per germline. Unmatched junction bases numbered 7, after V lost 6 bases and J lost 7 bases. This CDR3 is CAISPQGADQPQHF. The CDR3 nucleotides are TGTGCCATCAGCCCACAGGGGGCGGACCAGCCCCAGCATTTT.

This chain connects TRBV7-2 to TRBJ2-3; the match to TRBD2 covers 9 bases. The CDR3 length is 17 residues. The germline gives CDR1 SGHTA, CDR2 FQGNSA. V shed 5 bases, J shed 4 bases, and the junction held 13 bases outside the gene matches. CDR3 region: CASSGTGGGANPDTQYF. CDR3 nucleotide sequence: TGTGCCAGCAGCGGAACTGGCGGGGGGGCCAATCCAGATACGCAGTATTTT.

The CDR3 here is CASISLASPYEQYF. Here the CDR3 DNA reads TGTGCCAGCATTAGCTTAGCTAGTCCCTACGAGCAGTACTTC. The chain uses TRBV27 and TRBJ2-7; D unclear. This CDR3 is 14 amino acids long. Germline V lookup: CDR1 MNHEY, CDR2 SMNVEV (reference sequence). V gave up 7 bases and J gave up 2 bases, with 15 bases separating them.

The rearrangement links TRBV3-1 to TRBJ1-4; no reliable D call. The V gene's germline CDR1 is LGHDT and CDR2 YNNKEL (reference sequence). This CDR3 spans 19 amino acids. V lost 3 bases, J lost 0 bases, and 20 bases lay in between. The CDR3 region is CASSHQIWVNGATNEKLFF. The CDR3 coding sequence is TGTGCCAGCAGCCACCAGATCTGGGTAAATGGAGCAACTAATGAAAAACTGTTTTTT.

A few counts support this clonotype. The gene calls are TRBV5-1 and TRBJ2-5; D not resolved. The CDR3 length is 13 residues. The V end lost 4 bases, the J end lost 5 bases, and 12 bases lay between the germline ends. Germline V gene lookup returns CDR1 SGHRS and CDR2 YFSETQ. This chain's CDR3 is CASSPTWSETQYF. In DNA, the CDR3 is TGCGCCAGCAGCCCGACATGGTCGGAGACCCAGTACTTC.

This clonotype was seen a handful of times. This chain connects TRBV29-1 to TRBJ2-1; D remains ambiguous. V was cut by 1 base and J by 4 bases, with 11 bases left in between. This CDR3 is built from 14 residues. Per germline, CDR1 SQVTM and CDR2 ANQGSEA. The CDR3 DNA reads as TGCAGCGTTGAAGTGGCAGAGAAGTACAATGAGCAGTTCTTC. Protein product: CSVEVAEKYNEQFF.